This TCR beta chain was retrieved from a study of blood T cell repertoires in COVID-19. The CDR3 has 16 residues. After removal of 3 bases from V and 4 bases from J, the junction contained 9 bases not matched to a gene. The V gene's germline CDR1 is SGHDT and CDR2 YYEEEE. Produced via immunoSEQ multiplex PCR; TCRdb's table is partial and in-frame only. The sample has around 300,000 clones; around nine tenths are singletons. The V and J genes are TRBV5-6 and TRBJ2-5; 10 bases line up with TRBD1. The source is a woman aged 18-29 years who had recovered from COVID-19. The specimen was PBMCs or T cells enriched from blood (not recorded which). The CDR3 DNA sequence: TGTGCCAGCAGCTACTCCCCCGACAGGGGGCCAGAGACCCAGTACTTC. This encodes CASSYSPDRGPETQYF.